What follows is one TCR beta chain and its context. What this receptor recognizes is not known. Per-base quality was not reported, and no clone a single base away is much larger than it. To estimate absolute template abundance from read counts, synthetic TCR analog templates were spiked into each PCR. TCRbeta CDR3 regions were amplified from genomic DNA with bias-controlled V and J gene primers using the immunoSEQ assay. Sequencing of rearranged TCRbeta segments was performed at approximately 20X coverage. Processing in the source paper ran as follows. Clustering was used to correct sequencing errors, and CDR3s were annotated against IMGT to assign V, D and J genes. Downstream analyses used only productive TCRbeta rearrangements, leaving out any out-of-frame or stop-codon sequences. Clonality was computed as one minus Shannon entropy normalized by the log of the number of unique productive sequences. Clones differing between time points or between blood and tumor were identified using Fisher's exact test with Benjamini-Hochberg correction, with an adjusted p below 0.01 applied as the threshold. The immuneACCESS repertoire file appears here via TCRdb, limited to in-frame rearrangements. These files lack a portion of the clones; in checked studies, under half of the deficit traces to unresolved V genes, and the cause of the others is not known. V and J calls and clone size are as listed in that table; D and trimming were resolved from the DNA. Present in this sample are tens of thousands of clones, 70% to 90% of which were seen just once. Of the sample, about 16% falls within the top ten clones.

Trimming removed 8 bases from V and 3 bases from J, leaving 13 bases between the germline ends. The CDR3 measures 13 amino acids from cysteine to phenylalanine. Just CDR3 DNA is preserved here, 39 bases in frame from base 1. Via the germline V gene, CDR1 is MNHNS and CDR2 SASEGT. This record comes from a study of PD-L1 blockade in urothelial cancer (dated by TCRdb to the late 2010s). Study-wide context: Therapy was started in the mid-2010s for all patients, and atezolizumab 1,200 mg was administered intravenously every 3 weeks. In the same patients who had TCR sequencing, pretreatment tumors also underwent whole exome sequencing and RNA sequencing. The study was an exploratory multi-omic analysis of somatic, immune and clinical correlates of response to PD-L1 blockade with atezolizumab in urothelial cancer. Blood samples were analyzed at 3 weeks after treatment start (second dose) and at 6 weeks after treatment start. About 85% of the 29 patients were males with bladder-origin urothelial cancer, and about 65% of the roughly 30 reported a prior smoking history. Durable clinical benefit was defined as progression-free survival longer than 6 months, and TCR features were also tested against progression-free and overall survival. Under 10 patients reached durable clinical benefit, while 20 patients did not. Pretreatment tumor samples, along with matched peripheral blood collected serially before and after atezolizumab treatment, underwent TCR sequencing. Approximately 29 patients had pretreatment blood TCR-seq, approximately 24 had at least one posttreatment blood collection, and approximately 24 had tumor TCR-seq. Blood samples gave a median of about 140,000 T cells and approximately 85,000 unique TCRs, with a median clonality of 0.080. Patients had an ECOG performance status of 0 or 1 and had received between 0 and 3 prior chemotherapy regimens.

Explained via the paper, the time point label denotes: pretreatment peripheral blood. The cohort comprised around 30 patients with locally advanced or metastatic urothelial carcinoma treated at Memorial Sloan Kettering on a trial protocol. Peripheral blood mononuclear cells were collected pretreatment and during treatment, at between 1 and 8 total time points per patient. The Qiagen DNeasy Blood extraction kit was used to purify genomic DNA from total PBMCs and tumor samples. PBMCs were collected pretreatment and during treatment, and were isolated and stored as previously described. General study outcomes and caveats: A pretreatment peripheral blood TCR clonality below the median was linked to improved progression-free and overall survival. Patients with durable benefit showed greater expansion of tumor-associated TCR clones in peripheral blood 3 weeks after starting treatment (n = 22, p = 0.022). Small sample size (n of about 30) and many exploratory analyses mean the results are intended to be hypothesis-generating.

The chain employs TRBV6-1 and TRBJ1-1; there is no confident call for the D gene. The source was PBMCs, collected around atezolizumab (anti-PD-L1) treatment. The clonotype originates from a man aged 55 to 70 with urothelial cancer. In nucleotide form, the sequence is TGTGCCAGCGGGAGGGTTTTTGACACTGAAGCTTTCTTT. Its amino acids are CASGRVFDTEAFF.